A selection of T cell receptor beta chains follows, all from one sample in a study of somatic mutations in cytotoxic T cells in rheumatoid arthritis. The repertoire was sequenced with immunoSEQ multiplex PCR; TCRdb's copy has only in-frame clones and lacks some. The sample contains approximately 13,000 clones, just under 80% of which appear only once. Sequencing was done on a sample of CD8+ T cells sorted from blood. The receptor source for this set is an adult with rheumatoid arthritis. CDR3s include the opening cysteine and the closing phenylalanine or tryptophan. D genes are given only for firm matches. Expanded clones are given a class, and other clones once, few, many or no size at all.

TRBV27,TRBD1,.,TRBJ1-2,TGTGCCAGCAGTTTCTCTGGACAGGGCTATGGCTACACCTTC,CASSFSGQGYGYTF
TRBV28,TRBD1,.,TRBJ1-2,TGTGCCAGCAGTCCCGGACAGGGACTCTATGGCTACACCTTC,CASSPGQGLYGYTF
TRBV30,.,.,TRBJ1-2,TGTGCCTTACCAGGGGTTAACTATGGCTACACCTTC,CALPGVNYGYTF
TRBV6-5,.,.,TRBJ1-1,TGTGCCAGCGGTTCCACTGAAGCTTTCTTT,CASGSTEAFF
TRBV11-1,.,.,TRBJ2-1,TGTGCCAGCAGCTTTAGGGGACTGGGCGATGAGCAGTTCTTC,CASSFRGLGDEQFF
TRBV19,.,.,TRBJ1-5,TGTGCCAGTAGTACATACAGGGCCCCCAATCAGCCCCAGCATTTT,CASSTYRAPNQPQHF
TRBV28,.,few,TRBJ1-5,TGTGCCAGCCGGCGAAAACTCCAGCCCCAGCATTTT,CASRRKLQPQHF
TRBV6-5,.,.,TRBJ2-2,TGTGCCAGCAGTTACTCGACATCAAACACCGGGGAGCTGTTTTTT,CASSYSTSNTGELFF
TRBV28,.,.,TRBJ2-7,TGTGCCAGCAGTGGGGCTTACGAGCAGTACTTC,CASSGAYEQYF
TRBV6-6,TRBD1,.,TRBJ1-1,TGTGCCAGCAGCCCCATCTCGGACAGGTTGAACACTGAAGCTTTCTTT,CASSPISDRLNTEAFF
TRBV19,.,few,TRBJ1-5,TGTGCCAGTAATCTGGGGAGCAATCAGCCCCAGCATTTT,CASNLGSNQPQHF
TRBV7-6,.,.,TRBJ2-5,TGTGCCAGCAGCTTAGCTCCTAGCCCGGCGGGGGAGACCCAGTACTTC,CASSLAPSPAGETQYF
TRBV2,.,.,TRBJ1-1,TGTGCCAGCAGTGACTTGGTGGGGGGCGCGGACACTGAAGCTTTCTTT,CASSDLVGGADTEAFF
TRBV5-1,.,.,TRBJ2-1,TGCGCCAGCAGTACTGACGCTTACAATGAGCAGTTCTTC,CASSTDAYNEQFF
TRBV7-9,.,medium-sized,TRBJ1-1,TGTGCCAGCAGCCCCCGACTCCGGGAGAACACTGAAGCTTTCTTT,CASSPRLRENTEAFF
TRBV30,TRBD1,.,TRBJ1-1,TGTGCCTGGAGTTATGGGACAGGGGTCACTGAAGCTTTCTTT,CAWSYGTGVTEAFF
TRBV5-4,.,.,TRBJ2-1,TGTGCCAGCAGCTTGGACGGTTACAATGAGCAGTTCTTC,CASSLDGYNEQFF
TRBV4-2,TRBD1,.,TRBJ2-3,TGTGCCAGCAGCCAAGAAGGGACAGGCAGGGCAGATACGCAGTATTTT,CASSQEGTGRADTQYF
TRBV9,.,.,TRBJ1-3,TGTGCCAGCAGCGTAGGGGGTGGGGGACCTGGAAACACCATATATTTT,CASSVGGGGPGNTIYF
TRBV28,.,once,TRBJ1-5,TGTGCCAGCAGTTCGGGTCGGACAAACAACAATCAGCCCCAGCATTTT,CASSSGRTNNNQPQHF
TRBV2,.,.,TRBJ2-1,TGTGCCAGCCCCGGAGGAAGGGTTGACAATGAGCAGTTCTTC,CASPGGRVDNEQFF
TRBV2,.,.,TRBJ2-7,TGTGCCAGCAGTGCCGGTCCAGGGAGCGAGCAGTACTTC,CASSAGPGSEQYF
TRBV6-5,TRBD1,few,TRBJ1-2,TGTGCCAGCAGCACAACAGGGGCCTATGGCTACACCTTC,CASSTTGAYGYTF
TRBV28,.,few,TRBJ1-1,TGTGCCAGCGGCCCTGGGAAGAACACTGAAGCTTTCTTT,CASGPGKNTEAFF
TRBV4-2,TRBD2,.,TRBJ2-7,TGTGCCAGCAGCCAAGGACTAGCGAGAAGGGTCGAGCAGTACTTC,CASSQGLARRVEQYF
TRBV5-6,.,.,TRBJ2-7,TGTGCCAGCAGCTTGGCCAAAGGGCGGATGAGCTCCTACGAGCAGTACTTC,CASSLAKGRMSSYEQYF
TRBV28,TRBD2,.,TRBJ2-5,TGTGCCAGCAGCCTCGGACTAGCGGGGGCGTCGACCCAGTACTTC,CASSLGLAGASTQYF
TRBV27,.,.,TRBJ1-2,TGTGCCAGCAGTCTCTCCGGGGGGCGAGGCTACACCTTC,CASSLSGGRGYTF
TRBV18,.,.,TRBJ1-2,TGTGCCAGCTCACCGGAACGATGGGGAAACTATGGCTACACCTTC,CASSPERWGNYGYTF
TRBV9,.,.,TRBJ2-1,TGTGCCAGCAGCGTAGAGGGGACCTACAATGAGCAGTTCTTC,CASSVEGTYNEQFF
TRBV5-1,.,few,TRBJ1-6,TGCGCCAGCAGCTTGGACTGGTTAGGTGCCCTCGATTCACCCCTCCACTTT,CASSLDWLGALDSPLHF
TRBV27,TRBD2,.,TRBJ2-7,TGTGCCAGCAGTCCAGCAGGACTAGCGGGAGATTACGAGCAGTACTTC,CASSPAGLAGDYEQYF
TRBV28,.,few,TRBJ2-7,TGTGCCAGCAGGGGGGGCAGGTTGGTTCGCGAGCAGTACTTC,CASRGGRLVREQYF
TRBV28,TRBD1,.,TRBJ1-4,TGTGCCAGCAGGGCCCCAACCGGGACAGGGGGTGAAAAACTGTTTTTT,CASRAPTGTGGEKLFF
TRBV5-1,.,.,TRBJ1-2,TGCGCCAGCAGCTTGGGCCAGGCCAAGGGGTATGGCTACACCTTC,CASSLGQAKGYGYTF
TRBV5-4,TRBD1,few,TRBJ1-6,TGTGCCAGCAGCGGCAGGGGGGAGTTTCGCGATTCACCCCTCCACTTT,CASSGRGEFRDSPLHF
TRBV28,TRBD2,.,TRBJ2-2,TGTGCCAGCAGTTTCGGGGGGTCGAACACCGGGGAGCTGTTTTTT,CASSFGGSNTGELFF
TRBV10-1,TRBD1,.,TRBJ2-5,TGCGCCAGCAGCCGGGACAGGGTAGGAGAGACCCAGTACTTC,CASSRDRVGETQYF
TRBV9,TRBD2,.,TRBJ2-3,TGTGCCAGCAGCGTAGCTCTAGCGGGAGCTAGCACAGATACGCAGTATTTT,CASSVALAGASTDTQYF
TRBV9,TRBD2,.,TRBJ2-1,TGTGCCAGCAGCGGTCGGTCTAGCGGACACAATGAGCAGTTCTTC,CASSGRSSGHNEQFF
TRBV11-3,.,.,TRBJ2-3,TGTGCCAGCAGCGCCGGACTCCTCAACGCGGATACGCAGTATTTT,CASSAGLLNADTQYF
TRBV5-1,TRBD2,.,TRBJ2-5,TGCGCCAGCAGCTTGTCGTTCGTACTCGGGACTACCGAGACCCAGTACTTC,CASSLSFVLGTTETQYF
TRBV30,TRBD1,.,TRBJ1-1,TGTGCCTGGAGTCGGGGACAGGGAAACACTGAAGCTTTCTTT,CAWSRGQGNTEAFF
TRBV27,.,.,TRBJ2-1,TGTGCCAGCAGTTTATCAACCTACAATGAGCAGTTCTTC,CASSLSTYNEQFF
TRBV4-1,.,.,TRBJ2-7,TGCGCCAGCAGCCTCACCGGGTCGGGACGCGAGCAGTACTTC,CASSLTGSGREQYF
TRBV7-9,TRBD1,.,TRBJ1-5,TGTGCCAGCAGCCCGACAGGGAATCAGCCCCAGCATTTT,CASSPTGNQPQHF
TRBV28,TRBD2,.,TRBJ2-7,TGTGCCAGCAGCCCACTAGCGGGAGAGTACTACGAGCAGTACTTC,CASSPLAGEYYEQYF
TRBV4-2,TRBD1,.,TRBJ2-5,TGTGCCAGCAGCCACGCCTCAGGGGCAGGGGGAGAGGGGGAGACCCAGTACTTC,CASSHASGAGGEGETQYF
TRBV4-1,.,few,TRBJ1-1,TGCGCCAGCAGCCAAGAGGGGCTGGGGGGGCGGGCTTTCTTT,CASSQEGLGGRAFF
TRBV28,.,.,TRBJ1-2,TGTGCCAGCAGTTGGGTCGCCAGGGATAACTATGGCTACACCTTC,CASSWVARDNYGYTF
TRBV7-9,TRBD2,.,TRBJ2-5,TGTGCCAGCAGCTCCAGCCGGACTAGCGGGACGGGTGAGACCCAGTACTTC,CASSSSRTSGTGETQYF
TRBV27,.,.,TRBJ2-3,TGTGCCAGCCGTCGTGGGGGGGGCCTCGCAGATACGCAGTATTTT,CASRRGGGLADTQYF
TRBV7-9,.,.,TRBJ2-1,TGTGCCAGCAGCCCTTCCGAAACCGTGTACAATGAGCAGTTCTTC,CASSPSETVYNEQFF